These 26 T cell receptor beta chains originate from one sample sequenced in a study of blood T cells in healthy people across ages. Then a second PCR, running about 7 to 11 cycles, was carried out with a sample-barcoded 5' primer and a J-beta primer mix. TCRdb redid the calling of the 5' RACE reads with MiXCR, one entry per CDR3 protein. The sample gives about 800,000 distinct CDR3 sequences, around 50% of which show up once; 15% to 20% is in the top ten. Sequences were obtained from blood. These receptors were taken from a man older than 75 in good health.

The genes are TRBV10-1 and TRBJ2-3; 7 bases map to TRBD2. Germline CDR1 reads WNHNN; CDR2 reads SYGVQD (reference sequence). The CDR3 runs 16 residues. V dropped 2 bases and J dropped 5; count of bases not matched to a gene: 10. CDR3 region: CASSEGGPRTRDTQYF. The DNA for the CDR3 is TGCGCCAGCAGTGAGGGGGGACCCAGGACTAGAGATACGCAGTATTTT.

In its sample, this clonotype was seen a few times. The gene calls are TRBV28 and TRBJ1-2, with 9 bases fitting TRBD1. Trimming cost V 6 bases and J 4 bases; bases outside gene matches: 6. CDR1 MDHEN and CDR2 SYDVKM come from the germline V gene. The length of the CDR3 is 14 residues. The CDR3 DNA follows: TGTGCCAGCAGAGTACAGGGGGCGGCCTATGGCTACACCTTC. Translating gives CASRVQGAAYGYTF.

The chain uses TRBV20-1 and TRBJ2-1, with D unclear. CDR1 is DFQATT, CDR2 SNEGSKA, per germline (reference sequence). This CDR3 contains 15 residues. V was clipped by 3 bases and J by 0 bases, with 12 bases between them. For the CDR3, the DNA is TGCAGTGCTAGGGGGTTGGACGGCTCCTACAATGAGCAGTTCTTC. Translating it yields CSARGLDGSYNEQFF.

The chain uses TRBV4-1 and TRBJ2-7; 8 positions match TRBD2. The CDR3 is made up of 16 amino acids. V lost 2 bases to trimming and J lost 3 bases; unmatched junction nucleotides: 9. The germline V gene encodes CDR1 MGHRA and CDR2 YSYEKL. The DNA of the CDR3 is TGCGCCAGCAGCCAACAGACTAGCGCCTACCTCTACGAGCAGTACTTC. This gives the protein CASSQQTSAYLYEQYF.

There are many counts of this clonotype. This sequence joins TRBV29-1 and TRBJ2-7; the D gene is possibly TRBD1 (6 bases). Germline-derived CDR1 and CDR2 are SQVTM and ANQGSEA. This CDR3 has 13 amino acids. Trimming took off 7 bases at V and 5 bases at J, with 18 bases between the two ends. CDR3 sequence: CSGSPTGSHEQYF. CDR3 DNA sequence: TGCAGCGGGAGCCCGACAGGTAGCCACGAGCAGTACTTC.

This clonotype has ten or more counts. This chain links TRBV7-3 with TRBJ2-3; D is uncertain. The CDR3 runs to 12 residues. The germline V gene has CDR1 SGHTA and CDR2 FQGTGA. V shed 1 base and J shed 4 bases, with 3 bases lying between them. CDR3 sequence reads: CASSLIPDTQYF. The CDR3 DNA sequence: TGTGCCAGCAGCTTAATTCCAGATACGCAGTATTTT.

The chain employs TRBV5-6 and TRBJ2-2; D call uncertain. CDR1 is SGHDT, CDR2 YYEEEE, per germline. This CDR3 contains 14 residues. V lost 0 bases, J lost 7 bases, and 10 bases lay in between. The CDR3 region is CASSLAVRRGELFF. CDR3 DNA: TGTGCCAGCAGCTTGGCGGTCCGGCGCGGGGAGCTGTTTTTT.

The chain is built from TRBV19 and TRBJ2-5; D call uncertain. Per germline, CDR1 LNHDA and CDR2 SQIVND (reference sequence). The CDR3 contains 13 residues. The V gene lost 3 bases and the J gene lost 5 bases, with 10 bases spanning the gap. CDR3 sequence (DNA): TGTGCCAGTAGTATTAACGGTCAGGAGACCCAGTACTTC. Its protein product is CASSINGQETQYF.

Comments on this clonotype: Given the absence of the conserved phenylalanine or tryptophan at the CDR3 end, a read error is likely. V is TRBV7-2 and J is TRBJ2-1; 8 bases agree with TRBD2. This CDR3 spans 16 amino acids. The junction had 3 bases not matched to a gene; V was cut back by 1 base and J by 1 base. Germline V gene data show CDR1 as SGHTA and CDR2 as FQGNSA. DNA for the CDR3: TGTGCCAGCAGCTTAGTAACGGGAGGGTCCTACAATGAGCAGTTCTTA. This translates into CASSLVTGGSYNEQFL.

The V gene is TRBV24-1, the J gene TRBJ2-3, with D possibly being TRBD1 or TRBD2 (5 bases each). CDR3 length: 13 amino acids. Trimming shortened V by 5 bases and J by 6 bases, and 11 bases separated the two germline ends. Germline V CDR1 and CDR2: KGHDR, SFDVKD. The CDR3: CATSGIGADTQYF. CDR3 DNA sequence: TGTGCCACCAGTGGGATCGGGGCGGATACGCAGTATTTT.

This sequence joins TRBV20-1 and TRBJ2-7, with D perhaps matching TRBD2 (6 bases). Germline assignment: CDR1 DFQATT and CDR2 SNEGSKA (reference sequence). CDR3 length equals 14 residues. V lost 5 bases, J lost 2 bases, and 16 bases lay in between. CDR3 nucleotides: TGCAGTGCTTCTCCGGGACTGGTAGCCTACGAGCAGTACTTC. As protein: CSASPGLVAYEQYF.

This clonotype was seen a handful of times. CDR3 loop: CASSLREGARNEQFF. CDR3 nucleotide sequence: TGTGCCAGCAGCTTAAGGGAGGGGGCAAGGAATGAGCAGTTCTTC. The V gene is TRBV7-8, the J gene TRBJ2-1; the D call may be TRBD1 or TRBD2 (7 bases each). The CDR3 runs 15 residues. The ends were cut back, 2 bases at V and 7 bases at J, with 15 bases in the middle. Germline V CDR1 and CDR2: SGHVS, FQNEAQ. Looking up the rest from reference TRBV7-8 and TRBJ2-1 gives the full variable domain: GAGVSQSPRYKVAKRGQDVALRCDPISGHVSLFWYQQALGQGPEFLTYFQNEAQLDKSGLPSDRFFAERPEGSVSTLKIQRTQQEDSAVYLCASSLREGARNEQFFGPGTRLTVL.

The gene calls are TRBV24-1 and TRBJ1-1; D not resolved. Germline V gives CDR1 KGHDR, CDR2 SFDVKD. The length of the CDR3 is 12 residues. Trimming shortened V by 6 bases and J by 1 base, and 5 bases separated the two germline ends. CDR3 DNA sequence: TGTGCCACCAGTCGCCGGAACACTGAAGCTTTCTTT. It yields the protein CATSRRNTEAFF.

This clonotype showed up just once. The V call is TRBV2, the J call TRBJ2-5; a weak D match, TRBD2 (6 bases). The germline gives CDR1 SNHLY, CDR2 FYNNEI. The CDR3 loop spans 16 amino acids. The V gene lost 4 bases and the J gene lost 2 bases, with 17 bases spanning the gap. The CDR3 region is CASSGDGTARQETQYF. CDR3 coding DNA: TGTGCCAGCAGTGGAGATGGGACTGCTCGTCAAGAGACCCAGTACTTC. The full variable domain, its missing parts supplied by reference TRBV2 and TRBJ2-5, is EPEVTQTPSHQVTQMGQEVILRCVPISNHLYFYWYRQILGQKVEFLVSFYNNEISEKSEIFDDQFSVERPDGSNFTLKIRSTKLEDSAMYFCASSGDGTARQETQYFGPGTRLLVL.

CDR3 nucleotide sequence: TGTGCCAGCTCACCACCACGACTAGCGGGAGTGAATGAGCAGTACTTC. Protein: CASSPPRLAGVNEQYF. The V gene is TRBV18, the J gene TRBJ2-5; 12 bases line up with TRBD2. The V segment lost 0 bases and the J segment 11 bases; nucleotides outside the gene matches: 10. In germline, CDR1 is KGHSH, CDR2 LQKENI. CDR3 length equals 16 residues.

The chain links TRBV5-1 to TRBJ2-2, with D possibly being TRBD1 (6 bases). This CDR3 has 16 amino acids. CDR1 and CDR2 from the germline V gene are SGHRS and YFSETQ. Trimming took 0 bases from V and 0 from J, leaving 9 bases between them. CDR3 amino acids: CASSLENRANTGELFF. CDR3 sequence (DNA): TGCGCCAGCAGCTTGGAGAACAGGGCGAACACCGGGGAGCTGTTTTTT.

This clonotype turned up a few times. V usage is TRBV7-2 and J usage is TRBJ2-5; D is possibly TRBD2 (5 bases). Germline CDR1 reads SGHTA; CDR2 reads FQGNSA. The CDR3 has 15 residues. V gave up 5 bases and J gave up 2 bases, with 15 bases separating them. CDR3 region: CASSPPQRPQETQYF. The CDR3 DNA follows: TGTGCCAGCAGCCCCCCCCAGCGGCCTCAAGAGACCCAGTACTTC.

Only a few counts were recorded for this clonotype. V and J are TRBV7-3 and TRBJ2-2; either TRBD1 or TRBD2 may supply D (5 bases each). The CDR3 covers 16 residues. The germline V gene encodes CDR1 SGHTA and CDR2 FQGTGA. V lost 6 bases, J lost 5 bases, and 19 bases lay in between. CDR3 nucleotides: TGTGCCAGCAGTTTAGATGGGGCTCGAGGGACCGGGGAGCTGTTTTTT. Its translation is CASSLDGARGTGELFF.

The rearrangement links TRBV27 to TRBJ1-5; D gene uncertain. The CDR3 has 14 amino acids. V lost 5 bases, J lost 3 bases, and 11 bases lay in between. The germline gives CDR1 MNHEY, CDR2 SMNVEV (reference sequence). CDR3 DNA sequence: TGTGCCAGCAGTCGAACGGGATTCAATCAGCCCCAGCATTTT. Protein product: CASSRTGFNQPQHF.

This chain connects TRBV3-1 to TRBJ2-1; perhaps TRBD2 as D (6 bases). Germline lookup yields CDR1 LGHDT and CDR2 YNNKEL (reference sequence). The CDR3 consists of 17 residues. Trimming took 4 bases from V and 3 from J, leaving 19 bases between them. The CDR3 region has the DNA TGTGCCAGCAGCCCCCGGAGGAGGGCTCTGGGCTACAATGAGCAGTTCTTC. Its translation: CASSPRRRALGYNEQFF.

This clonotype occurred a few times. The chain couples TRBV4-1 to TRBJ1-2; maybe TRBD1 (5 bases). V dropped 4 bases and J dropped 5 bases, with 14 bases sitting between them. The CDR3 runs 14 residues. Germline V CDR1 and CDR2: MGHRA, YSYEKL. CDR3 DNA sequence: TGCGCCAGCAGCCCGGGCGAGGGGTATTATGGCTACACCTTC. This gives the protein CASSPGEGYYGYTF.

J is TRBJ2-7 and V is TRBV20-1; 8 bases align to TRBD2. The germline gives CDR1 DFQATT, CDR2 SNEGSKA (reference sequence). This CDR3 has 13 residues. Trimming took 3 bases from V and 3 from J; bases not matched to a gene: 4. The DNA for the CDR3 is TGCAGTGCTAGTTTAGCGGGATACTACGAGCAGTACTTC. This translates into CSASLAGYYEQYF.

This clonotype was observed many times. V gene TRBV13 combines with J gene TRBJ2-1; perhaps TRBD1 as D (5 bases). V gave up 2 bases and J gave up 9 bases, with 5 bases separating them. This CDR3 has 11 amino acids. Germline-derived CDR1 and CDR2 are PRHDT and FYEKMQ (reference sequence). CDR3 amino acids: CASSLQGEQFF. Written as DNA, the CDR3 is TGTGCCAGCAGCTTACAGGGTGAGCAGTTCTTC.

Here the CDR3 DNA reads TGTGCCAGCAGCCCGGACAGGCGCAGCACTGAAGCTTTCTTT. It specifies CASSPDRRSTEAFF. The chain links TRBV3-1 to TRBJ1-1, with TRBD1 matching 7 bases. V lost 4 bases, J lost 4 bases, and 6 bases stayed unmatched. The CDR3 length is 14 residues. The germline V gene encodes CDR1 LGHDT and CDR2 YNNKEL (reference sequence).

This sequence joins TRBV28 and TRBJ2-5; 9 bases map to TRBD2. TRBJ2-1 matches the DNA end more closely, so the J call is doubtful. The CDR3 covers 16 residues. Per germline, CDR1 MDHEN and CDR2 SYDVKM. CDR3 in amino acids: CASSSPLAGYQETQFF. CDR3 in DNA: TGTGCCAGCAGTTCCCCTCTAGCGGGGTACCAAGAGACCCAGTTCTTC.

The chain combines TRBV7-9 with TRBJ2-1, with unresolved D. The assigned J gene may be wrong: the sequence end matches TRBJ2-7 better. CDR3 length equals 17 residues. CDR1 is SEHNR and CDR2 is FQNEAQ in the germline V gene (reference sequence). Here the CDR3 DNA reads TGTGCCAGCAGCTTAGGTTTCCTGCTAAAACCCTACAATGAGCAGTACTTC. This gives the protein CASSLGFLLKPYNEQYF.